This T cell receptor (beta chain) was sequenced for a study of PD-L1 blockade in urothelial cancer. Time point: peripheral blood 6 weeks after treatment start. Clones were read by immunoSEQ multiplex PCR, and TCRdb kept only the in-frame ones, dropping some. The top ten hold approximately 8.3% of the sample, which has roughly 45,000 clones, roughly 80% seen once. The sample was PBMCs, taken around atezolizumab (anti-PD-L1) treatment. This TCR was sampled from a man aged 70-80 years with urothelial cancer.

CDR3 region: CASSRTGYNEQFF. The CDR3 coding sequence is TGTGCCAGCAGCCGGACAGGGTACAATGAGCAGTTCTTC. The gene calls are TRBV11-1 and TRBJ2-1, with 8 positions matching TRBD1. Germline lookup yields CDR1 SGHAT and CDR2 FQDESV (reference sequence). V lost 5 bases and J lost 4; bases outside the gene matches: 1. This CDR3 contains 13 residues. The variable domain in full, completed from reference TRBV11-1 and TRBJ2-1, reads EAEVAQSPRYKITEKSQAVAFWCDPISGHATLYWYRQILGQGPELLVQFQDESVVDDSQLPKDRFSAERLKGVDSTLKIQPAELGDSAMYLCASSRTGYNEQFFGPGTRLTVL.